Below are 3 T cell receptor beta chains sequenced from a single sample in a study of post-analysis software for immune sequencing data. Broader study findings: A handful of TRBV segments were significantly more frequent in patients than in controls. TRBV5-6, TRBV5-1 and TRBV20-1 were among these segments.

Which antigens these TCRs recognize remains unknown. The TCR beta cDNA libraries carried unique molecular identifiers. Each CDR3 protein is one row after TCRdb ran MiXCR on the PCR reads. Of approximately 400,000 distinct CDR3 sequences listed, less than 40% are singletons. The sequenced sample consisted of blood. The receptors were gathered from a girl aged 10 to 17 with multiple sclerosis.

This chain uses TRBV5-1 with TRBJ1-2, with D hard to call. The CDR3 spans 14 residues. Trimming removed 3 bases at V and 4 bases at J, with 13 bases between. The V gene's germline CDR1 is SGHRS and CDR2 YFSETQ. CDR3 sequence: CASSSGSSGYGYTF. CDR3 in DNA: TGCGCCAGCAGCTCGGGATCCAGCGGCTATGGCTACACCTTC.

The chain employs TRBV4-2 and TRBJ2-2; 8 positions agree with TRBD2. The CDR3 loop spans 16 amino acids. V lost 3 bases and J lost 0; bases outside the gene matches: 3. The germline V gene has CDR1 LGHNA and CDR2 YNFKEQ. As DNA, the CDR3 is TGTGCCAGCAGCCACCTTAGCGGGGCGAACACCGGGGAGCTGTTTTTT. As protein: CASSHLSGANTGELFF.

This clonotype came up a few times. This sequence joins TRBV29-1 and TRBJ2-4; TRBD2 is a possible D gene (5 bases). V gave up 4 bases and J gave up 7 bases, with 8 bases separating them. CDR3 length: 11 residues. Germline CDR1 SQVTM, CDR2 ANQGSEA. The DNA of the CDR3 is TGCAGCGTTGTACTAGGCAACATTCAGTACTTC. Protein: CSVVLGNIQYF.